The T cell receptor (beta chain) under discussion was sequenced for a study of T cell repertoires in cytomegalovirus infection. Background on the study: CMV infection together with matching HLA type was indicated by public TCR beta signatures. Points from the study as a whole: CMV-specific TCR beta clonotypes restricted by HLA-C dominated the ex vivo response.

From the reads, TCRdb called clonotypes with MiXCR, one entry per CDR3 protein. The top ten hold about an eighth of the sample, which has roughly 800,000 distinct CDR3 sequences, roughly 28% seen once. The length of the CDR3 is 16 residues. CDR1 is SGHVS, CDR2 FQNEAQ, per germline. After removal of 3 bases from V and 2 bases from J, the junction contained 6 bases not matched to a gene. This clonotype was detected ten times or more. Its antigen is undetermined. This specimen consisted of cultured CD8+ T cells from PBMCs, obtained from culture after CMV antigen stimulation. This chain connects TRBV7-8 to TRBJ2-3, with 9 nucleotides matching TRBD2. The clonotype originates from a human donor in good health (CMV status not recorded). Some clones in this sample may be carry-over from other donors' samples. DNA for the CDR3: TGTGCCAGCAGCTTTGTAGCGGGGGTGAACACAGATACGCAGTATTTT. It codes for CASSFVAGVNTDTQYF.